The next 19 T cell receptor beta chains were all read from a single sample in a study of blood T cells in healthy people across ages. The use of a sample-barcoded 5' primer and a J-beta primer mix characterized a second PCR of 7 to 11 cycles. In TCRdb, the 5' RACE reads were re-called with MiXCR into one record per CDR3 protein. Of some 550,000 distinct CDR3 sequences listed, 47% are singletons. Sequencing was done on a sample of blood. The receptors stem from an elderly man in good health.

The rearrangement uses TRBV7-2 and TRBJ2-7; 9 bases are shared with TRBD2. Germline lookup yields CDR1 SGHTA and CDR2 FQGNSA. After removal of 0 bases from V and 7 bases from J, the junction contained 7 bases not matched to a gene. This CDR3 has 15 residues. CDR3 nucleotide sequence: TGTGCCAGCAGCTTAGCGTTGCTAGCGGGAAGGGAGCAGTACTTC. This encodes CASSLALLAGREQYF.

This clonotype was observed a single time. The rearrangement uses TRBV20-1 and TRBJ2-3; D call uncertain. Germline CDR1 is DFQATT and CDR2 is SNEGSKA (reference sequence). Between the trimmed V and J ends, which lost 2 bases and 2 bases, there was a span of 8 bases. CDR3 length equals 13 residues. The CDR3 loop is CSARQTHTDTQYF. DNA of the CDR3: TGCAGTGCTAGACAGACACACACAGATACGCAGTATTTT.

This clonotype has at least ten counts. The rearrangement links TRBV6-5 to TRBJ1-5, with D hard to call. V dropped 6 bases and J dropped 0 bases, with 9 bases sitting between them. The CDR3 has 14 residues. In germline, CDR1 is MNHEY, CDR2 SVGAGI. For the CDR3, the DNA is TGTGCCAGCAGCCGAGGACGTAGCAATCAGCCCCAGCATTTT. This encodes CASSRGRSNQPQHF.

For this clonotype: This may be a read error, as it is one base from a much larger clone. J is TRBJ2-5 and V is TRBV6-6; D unclear. The CDR3 covers 11 residues. The V end lost 3 bases, the J end lost 11 bases, and 10 bases lay between the germline ends. Germline V CDR1 and CDR2: MNHNY, SVGAGI (reference sequence). CDR3 bases: TGTGCCAGCAGTTATGTCAATGAGCAGTACTTC. Amino acids: CASSYVNEQYF.

This clonotype showed up many times. The chain joins TRBV5-6 to TRBJ2-7; TRBD1 might be the D (6 bases). The germline V gene has CDR1 SGHDT and CDR2 YYEEEE. The CDR3 is made up of 13 amino acids. Trimming cost V 3 bases and J 3 bases, with 10 bases left between them. CDR3 coding DNA: TGTGCCAGCAGCTCGACAGGACGCTACGAGCAGTACTTC. It translates to CASSSTGRYEQYF.

V is TRBV7-2 and J is TRBJ2-5, with a weak D call TRBD1 (6 bases). The CDR3 spans 14 residues. Germline V CDR1 and CDR2: SGHTA, FQGNSA. V was cut by 5 bases and J by 7 bases, with 17 bases left in between. This CDR3 is CASSVRVGRGTQYF. CDR3 DNA: TGTGCCAGCAGCGTGCGGGTCGGCAGGGGGACCCAGTACTTC.

The rearrangement links TRBV25-1 to TRBJ2-7; 10 bases map to TRBD2. Unmatched junction bases numbered 4, after V lost 3 bases and J lost 5 bases. Germline CDR1 and CDR2: MGHDK and SYGVNS. The CDR3 consists of 14 residues. The CDR3, as DNA: TGTGCCAGCAGTGACAGCGGGGGGGCCGACGAGCAGTACTTC. This sequence encodes CASSDSGGADEQYF.

The rearrangement joins TRBV20-1 to TRBJ2-5, with 10 bases identical to TRBD1. Germline CDR1 and CDR2: DFQATT and SNEGSKA (reference sequence). With 5 bases clipped from V and 5 bases from J, the junction kept 5 bases outside the gene matches. This CDR3 spans 13 amino acids. CDR3 loop: CSASTGGRETQYF. CDR3 DNA: TGCAGTGCTTCGACAGGGGGCCGGGAGACCCAGTACTTC.

This clonotype has just a few counts. The genes are TRBV5-1 and TRBJ1-1; 7 bases are shared with TRBD1. Trimming cost V 0 bases and J 3 bases; bases outside gene matches: 2. The CDR3 length is 14 residues. Germline CDR1 and CDR2: SGHRS and YFSETQ. CDR3 DNA sequence: TGCGCCAGCAGCTTGGCCAGGGGGGACACTGAAGCTTTCTTT. Its protein product is CASSLARGDTEAFF.

The sample holds a few counts of this clonotype. The chain couples TRBV7-8 to TRBJ2-1, with TRBD2 as a possible D gene (6 bases). Trimming took 7 bases from V and 2 from J, leaving 27 bases between them. The CDR3 runs 19 residues. The germline CDR1 and CDR2 sequences are SGHVS and FQNEAQ. CDR3 sequence reads: CASTSQFSGAPHPYNEQFF. CDR3 nucleotides: TGTGCCAGCACTTCACAATTTAGCGGAGCCCCACATCCCTACAATGAGCAGTTCTTC. Full variable domain (rest looked up from reference TRBV7-8 and TRBJ2-1): GAGVSQSPRYKVAKRGQDVALRCDPISGHVSLFWYQQALGQGPEFLTYFQNEAQLDKSGLPSDRFFAERPEGSVSTLKIQRTQQEDSAVYLCASTSQFSGAPHPYNEQFFGPGTRLTVL.

This clonotype showed up just a few times. The chain recombines TRBV4-1 with TRBJ2-7; TRBD1 aligns across 8 bases. V gave up 4 bases and J gave up 5 bases; unmatched junction bases: 10. CDR1 and CDR2 from the germline V gene are MGHRA and YSYEKL. CDR3 length equals 15 residues. CDR3 in DNA: TGCGCCAGCAGCCGGAGTGGGACAGGAGAAAACGAGCAGTACTTC. Amino acid sequence: CASSRSGTGENEQYF.

The rearrangement joins TRBV24-1 to TRBJ2-7; no clear D. CDR1 and CDR2 (germline): KGHDR, SFDVKD. Between the trimmed V and J ends, which lost 6 bases and 1 base, there was a span of 15 bases. This CDR3 has 15 amino acids. The CDR3: CATSKGRTSSYEQYF. CDR3 nucleotide sequence: TGTGCCACCAGTAAAGGTAGAACATCGTCCTACGAGCAGTACTTC.

Comments on this clonotype: The junction does not match germline at one end; this may be a read error. This chain joins TRBV18 and TRBJ2-1; D possibly corresponds to TRBD1 (6 bases). Looked up from germline, CDR1 is KGHSH and CDR2 is LQKENI. The CDR3 is 11 amino acids. CDR3 residues: CTSSQGGEQFF. The CDR3 DNA follows: TGTACCAGCTCACAGGGCGGAGAGCAGTTCTTC.

This clonotype was seen only a few times. The rearrangement joins TRBV7-3 to TRBJ2-3; a weak D match, TRBD1 (5 bases). Trimming stripped 7 bases from V and 2 bases from J, with 19 bases between. This CDR3 has 16 residues. From germline, CDR1 is SGHTA and CDR2 FQGTGA. CDR3 coding DNA: TGTGCCAGCACCTTCCTCGCCTCAGGGTTCACAGATACGCAGTATTTT. It encodes CASTFLASGFTDTQYF.

This clonotype is a singleton in its sample. V and J are TRBV7-2 and TRBJ2-1, with 9 bases matching TRBD2. Looked up from germline, CDR1 is SGHTA and CDR2 is FQGNSA. The CDR3 totals 15 residues. V was clipped by 2 bases and J by 7 bases; unmatched bases: 6. CDR3 in DNA: TGTGCCAGCAGCTTACAAGCGGGAGGTCTTAATGAGCAGTTCTTC. This encodes CASSLQAGGLNEQFF.

This clonotype was counted once. V usage is TRBV12-3 or TRBV12-4 and J usage is TRBJ1-3; D unresolved. This CDR3 is 14 amino acids long. Trimming took 6 bases from V and 0 from J, leaving 9 bases between them. Here the CDR3 DNA reads TGTGCCAGCAGCGCGACGGGCTCTGGAAACACCATATATTTT. Protein product: CASSATGSGNTIYF.

The chain couples TRBV7-9 to TRBJ1-2; D gene uncertain. From germline, CDR1 is SEHNR and CDR2 FQNEAQ (reference sequence). This CDR3 has 12 amino acids. V lost 8 bases, J lost 2 bases, and 9 bases lay in between. The CDR3 region is CASEVGNYGYTF. In DNA form, the CDR3 reads TGTGCCAGCGAGGTGGGGAACTATGGCTACACCTTC.

This rearrangement joins TRBV6-2 or TRBV6-3 to TRBJ2-6, with D possibly being TRBD2 (8 bases). The V end lost 10 bases, the J end lost 1 base, and 17 bases lay between the germline ends. The length of the CDR3 is 16 residues. Per the germline V gene, CDR1 is MNHEY and CDR2 is SVGEGT. The DNA for the CDR3 is TGTGCCACCGGGGGGGACAGATCTTCTGGGGCCAACGTCCTGACTTTC. Its protein is CATGGDRSSGANVLTF.

The chain has TRBV20-1 and TRBJ2-7; D unresolved. The CDR3 consists of 13 residues. Germline CDR1 DFQATT, CDR2 SNEGSKA (reference sequence). V dropped 5 bases and J dropped 2 bases, with 13 bases sitting between them. Here the CDR3 reads CSAADRPAYEQYF. CDR3 nucleotides: TGCAGTGCTGCCGACCGACCAGCCTACGAGCAGTACTTC.